One sample yielded the 4 T cell receptor beta chains listed below, sequenced in a study of response to subunit inactivated influenza vaccine. TCRdb called the RT-PCR reads again in MiXCR, with one record for every CDR3 protein. The sample has about 500,000 distinct CDR3 sequences, more than 15% seen once; the top ten hold less than 4%. The specimen comprised CD4+ T cells sorted from PBMCs, sampled 23 months after vaccination. These receptors were taken from a man aged 45 to 75 who received an inactivated influenza vaccine.

This clonotype was observed a few times. V and J are TRBV9 and TRBJ2-1; 8 bases are a match to TRBD2. CDR1 and CDR2 (germline): SGDLS, YYNGEE. The V segment lost 4 bases and the J segment 8 bases; nucleotides outside the gene matches: 8. This CDR3 is 14 amino acids long. DNA for the CDR3: TGTGCCAGCAGCTCCGGGACTAGGTTCGATGAGCAGTTCTTC. It specifies CASSSGTRFDEQFF.

The table lists this clonotype with many counts. The rearrangement links TRBV9 to TRBJ1-2; weak D call: TRBD1 (5 bases). V was pared by 3 bases and J by 6 bases, with 21 bases between. Germline V lookup: CDR1 SGDLS, CDR2 YYNGEE. The CDR3 consists of 16 residues. CDR3 in DNA: TGTGCCAGCAGCGCTCACCTCTCGGAGGGGTACAATGGCTACACCTTC. The encoded protein is CASSAHLSEGYNGYTF. Full variable domain (outside the CDR3, taken from reference TRBV9 and TRBJ1-2): DSGVTQTPKHLITATGQRVTLRCSPRSGDLSVYWYQQSLDQGLQFLIQYYNGEERAKGNILERFSAQQFPDLHSELNLSSLELGDSALYFCASSAHLSEGYNGYTFGSGTRLTVV.

This clonotype was seen only a few times. The chain employs TRBV2 and TRBJ1-2; D is possibly TRBD1 (5 bases). This CDR3 has 13 amino acids. V was clipped by 3 bases and J by 6 bases, with 11 bases between them. CDR1 and CDR2 from the germline V gene are SNHLY and FYNNEI. CDR3 amino acids: CASSEEGSHGYTF. The DNA of the CDR3 is TGTGCCAGCAGTGAGGAGGGGTCGCATGGCTACACCTTC.

The rearrangement links TRBV4-3 to TRBJ2-5, with 11 nucleotides matching TRBD2. V was pared by 4 bases and J by 1 base, with 5 bases of the junction left unmatched. Germline V gene sequence: CDR1 LGHNA, CDR2 YSLEER. This CDR3 is built from 16 residues. The CDR3 nucleotides are TGCGCCAGCAGCCGCCGACTAGCGGGGACCCAAGAGACCCAGTACTTC. As protein: CASSRRLAGTQETQYF.